Each of the 8 T cell receptor beta chains below was sequenced from the same sample in a study of long-term antiretroviral therapy in people with HIV. The authors ran the immunoSEQ assay, v3.0, at survey level. The method was immunoSEQ multiplex PCR; TCRdb's version includes in-frame clones alone and lacks a portion of them. The table lists some 40,000 clones, around 86% of them singletons. The sequences come from unsorted PBMCs, collected 1 year after starting antiretroviral therapy. The receptors originated from a man younger than 35 with HIV.

This chain connects TRBV2 to TRBJ2-7; a possible D gene is TRBD2 (6 bases). From germline, CDR1 is SNHLY and CDR2 FYNNEI. The ends were cut back, 5 bases at V and 0 bases at J, with 11 bases in the middle. The CDR3 length is 14 residues. The CDR3 DNA is TGTGCCAGCAGTTCGGGACTCCTCTCCTACGAGCAGTACTTC. Protein product: CASSSGLLSYEQYF.

The chain has TRBV10-3 and TRBJ2-7; possibly TRBD2 for D (6 bases). Trimming shortened V by 4 bases and J by 6 bases, and 13 bases separated the two germline ends. Germline V gene data show CDR1 as ENHRY and CDR2 as SYGVKD. There are 13 residues in the CDR3. CDR3 loop: CAISGRDDVEQYF. The CDR3 coding sequence is TGTGCCATCAGTGGGAGGGACGATGTCGAGCAGTACTTC.

This clone has more than one count but fewer than ten. V gene TRBV5-6 combines with J gene TRBJ1-1; D is uncertain. Germline CDR1 is SGHDT and CDR2 is YYEEEE. The ends were cut back, 1 base at V and 4 bases at J, with 11 bases in the middle. The CDR3 runs to 14 residues. As DNA, the CDR3 is TGTGCCAGCAGCTTGAACCGGATGGGCACTGAAGCTTTCTTT. Amino acid sequence: CASSLNRMGTEAFF.

This rearrangement joins TRBV9 to TRBJ2-3; D unclear. The CDR3 has 15 residues. Germline assignment: CDR1 SGDLS and CDR2 YYNGEE. The V end was cut by 4 bases, the J end by 1 base, with 13 bases between. CDR3 nucleotide sequence: TGTGCCAGCAGCCCCTCCGCGGCAGGCACAGATACGCAGTATTTT. Translating gives CASSPSAAGTDTQYF.

The chain combines TRBV19 with TRBJ2-3; D might be TRBD1 or TRBD2, each matching 5 bases. V lost 8 bases, J lost 6 bases, and 6 bases lay in between. The length of the CDR3 is 10 residues. Germline CDR1 is LNHDA and CDR2 is SQIVND (reference sequence). The CDR3 sequence is CASEGDTQYF. The CDR3 nucleotides are TGTGCCAGTGAGGGGGATACGCAGTATTTT.

This chain's CDR3 is CASSWRSTDNEQFF. Here the CDR3 DNA reads TGTGCCAGTAGTTGGAGGTCGACGGATAATGAGCAGTTCTTC. The chain is built from TRBV19 and TRBJ2-1, with D possibly TRBD2 on 5 matching bases. The CDR3 is 14 residues long. Germline V CDR1 and CDR2: LNHDA, SQIVND (reference sequence). V lost 5 bases to trimming and J lost 7 bases, with 15 bases between them.

The chain links TRBV27 to TRBJ2-1, with a possible D match to TRBD2 (6 bases). The V end was cut by 6 bases, the J end by 6 bases, with 12 bases between. CDR1 MNHEY and CDR2 SMNVEV come from the germline V gene (reference sequence). The CDR3 consists of 13 residues. CDR3 in amino acids: CASRVAERNEQFF. The CDR3 region has the DNA TGTGCCAGCAGGGTAGCGGAACGCAATGAGCAGTTCTTC.

The chain employs TRBV10-3 and TRBJ2-3, with 11 bases aligning to TRBD2. The length of the CDR3 is 13 residues. The ends lost 9 bases at V and 5 bases at J; junction bases unmatched: 4. Germline V gives CDR1 ENHRY, CDR2 SYGVKD. Written as DNA, the CDR3 is TGTGCCATACTAGCGGGAGCTGTAGATACGCAGTATTTT. This sequence encodes CAILAGAVDTQYF.